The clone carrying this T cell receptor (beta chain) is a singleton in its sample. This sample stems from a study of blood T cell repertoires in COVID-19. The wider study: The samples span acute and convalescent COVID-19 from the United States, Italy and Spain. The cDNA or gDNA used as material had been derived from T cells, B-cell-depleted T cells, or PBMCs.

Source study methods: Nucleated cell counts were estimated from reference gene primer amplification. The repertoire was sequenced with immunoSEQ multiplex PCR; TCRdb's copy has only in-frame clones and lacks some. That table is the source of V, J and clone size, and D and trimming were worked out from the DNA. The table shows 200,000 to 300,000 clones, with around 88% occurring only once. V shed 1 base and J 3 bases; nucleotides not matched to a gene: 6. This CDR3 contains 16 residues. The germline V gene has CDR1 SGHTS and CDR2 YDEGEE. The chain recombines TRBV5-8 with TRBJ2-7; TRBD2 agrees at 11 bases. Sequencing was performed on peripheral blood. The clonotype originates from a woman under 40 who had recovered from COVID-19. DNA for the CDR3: TGTGCCAGCAGCTTGCGACTAGCGGGGACAAACTACGAGCAGTACTTC. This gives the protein CASSLRLAGTNYEQYF. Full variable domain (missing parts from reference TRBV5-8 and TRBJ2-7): EAGVTQSPTHLIKTRGQQATLRCSPISGHTSVYWYQQALGLGLQFLLWYDEGEERNRGNFPPRFSGRQFPNYSSELNVNALELEDSALYLCASSLRLAGTNYEQYFGPGTRLTVT.